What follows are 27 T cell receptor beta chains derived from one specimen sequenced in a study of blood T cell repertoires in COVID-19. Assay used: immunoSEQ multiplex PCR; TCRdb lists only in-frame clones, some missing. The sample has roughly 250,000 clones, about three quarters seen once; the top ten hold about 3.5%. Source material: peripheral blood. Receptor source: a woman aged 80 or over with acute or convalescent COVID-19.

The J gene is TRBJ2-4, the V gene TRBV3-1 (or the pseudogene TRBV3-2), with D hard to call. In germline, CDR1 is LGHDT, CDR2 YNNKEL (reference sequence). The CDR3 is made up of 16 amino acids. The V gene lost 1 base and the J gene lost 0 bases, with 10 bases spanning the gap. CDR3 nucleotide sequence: TGTGCCAGCAGCCAAGGGAGTTTTCTAGCCAAAAACATTCAGTACTTC. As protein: CASSQGSFLAKNIQYF.

Here the CDR3 reads CASSVGTGGEKLFF. The CDR3 nucleotides read TGTGCCAGTAGTGTAGGGACAGGGGGAGAAAAACTGTTTTTT. The V and J genes are TRBV19 and TRBJ1-4; TRBD1 matches 11 bases. CDR3 length equals 14 residues. The trim removed 5 bases at V and 8 bases at J, leaving 4 bases unmatched. In germline, CDR1 is LNHDA, CDR2 SQIVND (reference sequence).

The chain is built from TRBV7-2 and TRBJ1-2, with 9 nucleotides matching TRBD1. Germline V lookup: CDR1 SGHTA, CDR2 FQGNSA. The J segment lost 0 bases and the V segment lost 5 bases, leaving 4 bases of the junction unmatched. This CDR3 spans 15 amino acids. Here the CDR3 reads CASSATGGPNYGYTF. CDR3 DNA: TGTGCCAGCAGCGCGACAGGGGGACCTAACTATGGCTACACCTTC.

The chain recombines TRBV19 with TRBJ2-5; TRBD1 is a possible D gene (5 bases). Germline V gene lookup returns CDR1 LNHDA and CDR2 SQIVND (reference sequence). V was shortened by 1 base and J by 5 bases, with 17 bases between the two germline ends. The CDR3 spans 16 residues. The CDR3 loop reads CASSIGRVGSQETQYF. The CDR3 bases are TGTGCCAGTAGTATAGGCAGGGTAGGATCCCAGGAGACCCAGTACTTC.

This chain's CDR3 is CASSRLAGVGETQYF. CDR3 DNA sequence: TGCGCCAGCAGTAGACTAGCGGGAGTTGGGGAGACCCAGTACTTC. V usage is TRBV5-1 and J usage is TRBJ2-5, with 12 bases fitting TRBD2. Trimming at V came to 5 bases and at J to 5 bases, leaving 7 bases not matched to a gene. The germline V gene has CDR1 SGHRS and CDR2 YFSETQ. CDR3 length equals 15 residues.

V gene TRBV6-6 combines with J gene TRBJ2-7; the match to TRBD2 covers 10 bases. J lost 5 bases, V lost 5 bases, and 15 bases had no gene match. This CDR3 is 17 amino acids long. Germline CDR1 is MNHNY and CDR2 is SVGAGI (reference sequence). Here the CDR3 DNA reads TGTGCCAGCAGTCCGCGGAGCTTGGGACTAGCGCAGGACGAGCAGTACTTC. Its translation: CASSPRSLGLAQDEQYF.

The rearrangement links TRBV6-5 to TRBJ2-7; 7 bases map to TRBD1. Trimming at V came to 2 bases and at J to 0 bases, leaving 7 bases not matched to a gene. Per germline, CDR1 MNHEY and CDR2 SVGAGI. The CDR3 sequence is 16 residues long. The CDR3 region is CASSYLGTDSSYEQYF. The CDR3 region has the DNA TGTGCCAGCAGTTACCTCGGGACAGACAGCTCCTACGAGCAGTACTTC.

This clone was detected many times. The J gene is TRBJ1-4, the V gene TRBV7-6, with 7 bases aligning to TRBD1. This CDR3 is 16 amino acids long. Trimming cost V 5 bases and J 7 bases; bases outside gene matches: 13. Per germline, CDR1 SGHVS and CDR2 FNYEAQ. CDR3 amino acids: CASSPQTGRRGEKLFF. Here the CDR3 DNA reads TGTGCCAGCAGCCCACAGACAGGGCGGAGGGGTGAAAAACTGTTTTTT.

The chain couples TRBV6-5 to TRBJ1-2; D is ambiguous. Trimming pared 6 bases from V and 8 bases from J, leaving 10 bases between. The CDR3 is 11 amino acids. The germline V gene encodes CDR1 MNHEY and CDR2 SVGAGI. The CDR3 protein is CASRASGGYTF. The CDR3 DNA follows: TGTGCCAGCAGGGCCTCGGGGGGCTACACCTTC.

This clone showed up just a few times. The CDR3 is CASSHSFGSGRSSYNEQFF. The CDR3 DNA is TGTGCCAGCAGCCATTCTTTTGGTAGCGGGAGGAGCTCCTACAATGAGCAGTTCTTC. This chain links TRBV14 with TRBJ2-1, with 10 bases that match TRBD2. V trimming: 3 bases; J trimming: 0 bases; junction bases outside the gene matches: 11. Germline V lookup: CDR1 SGHDN, CDR2 FVKESK. The CDR3 has 19 residues.

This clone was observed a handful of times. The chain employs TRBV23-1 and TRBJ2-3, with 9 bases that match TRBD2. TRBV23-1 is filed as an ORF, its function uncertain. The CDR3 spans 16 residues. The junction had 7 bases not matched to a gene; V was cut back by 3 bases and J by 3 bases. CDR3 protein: CASSQGAGGPTDTQYF. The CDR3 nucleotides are TGCGCCAGCAGTCAGGGGGCGGGAGGGCCTACAGATACGCAGTATTTT.

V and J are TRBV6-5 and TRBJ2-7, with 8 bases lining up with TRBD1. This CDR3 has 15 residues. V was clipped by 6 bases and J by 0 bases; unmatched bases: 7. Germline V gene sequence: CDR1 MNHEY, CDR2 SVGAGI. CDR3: CASSRTGRTSYEQYF. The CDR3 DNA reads TGTGCCAGCAGCCGGACAGGGAGGACCTCCTACGAGCAGTACTTC.

In DNA, the CDR3 is TGTGCCAGCAGCTGGACAGGCCCGGGGTCTGAAGCTTTCTTT. It yields the protein CASSWTGPGSEAFF. J is TRBJ1-1 and V is TRBV11-2; TRBD1 aligns across 7 bases. The CDR3 extends over 14 amino acids. With V trimmed by 4 bases and J by 6 bases, 8 bases remained unmatched. The germline CDR1 and CDR2 sequences are SGHAT and FQNNGV.

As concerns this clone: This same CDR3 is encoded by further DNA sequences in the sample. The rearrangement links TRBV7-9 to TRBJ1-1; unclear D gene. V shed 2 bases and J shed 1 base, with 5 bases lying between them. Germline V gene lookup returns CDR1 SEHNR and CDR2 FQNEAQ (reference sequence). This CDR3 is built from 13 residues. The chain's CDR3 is CASSLQENTEAFF. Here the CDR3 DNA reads TGTGCCAGCAGCTTACAGGAGAACACTGAAGCTTTCTTT.

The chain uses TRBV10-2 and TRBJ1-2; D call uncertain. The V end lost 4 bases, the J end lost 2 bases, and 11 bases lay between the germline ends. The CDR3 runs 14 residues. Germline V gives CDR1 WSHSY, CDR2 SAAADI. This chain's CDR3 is CASSAGVRNYGYTF. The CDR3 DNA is TGCGCCAGCAGTGCCGGGGTAAGGAACTATGGCTACACCTTC.

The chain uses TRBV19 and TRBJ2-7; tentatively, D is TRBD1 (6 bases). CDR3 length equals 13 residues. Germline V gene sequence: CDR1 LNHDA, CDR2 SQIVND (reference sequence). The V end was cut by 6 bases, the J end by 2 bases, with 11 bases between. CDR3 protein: CASRLQGTYEQYF. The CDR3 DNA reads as TGTGCCAGTAGACTCCAGGGGACCTACGAGCAGTACTTC.

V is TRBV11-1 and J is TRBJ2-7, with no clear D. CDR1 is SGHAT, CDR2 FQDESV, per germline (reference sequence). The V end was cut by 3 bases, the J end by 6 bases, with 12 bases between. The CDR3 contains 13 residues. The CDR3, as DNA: TGTGCCAGCAGCTTCTACGCGGCTCCCGAGCAGTACTTC. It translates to CASSFYAAPEQYF.

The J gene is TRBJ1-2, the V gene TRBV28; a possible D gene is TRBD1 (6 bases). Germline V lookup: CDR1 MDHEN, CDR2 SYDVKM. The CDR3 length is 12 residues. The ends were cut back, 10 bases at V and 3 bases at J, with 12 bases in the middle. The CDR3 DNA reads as TGTGCCACCGGACGACAGGACTATGGCTACACCTTC. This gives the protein CATGRQDYGYTF.

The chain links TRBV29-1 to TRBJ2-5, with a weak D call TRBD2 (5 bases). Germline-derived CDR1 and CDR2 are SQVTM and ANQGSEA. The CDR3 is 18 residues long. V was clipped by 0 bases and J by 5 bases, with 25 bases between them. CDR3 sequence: CSVEDRRYSGTLTETQYF. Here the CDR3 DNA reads TGCAGCGTTGAAGATCGGCGGTATTCGGGAACACTCACGGAGACCCAGTACTTC.

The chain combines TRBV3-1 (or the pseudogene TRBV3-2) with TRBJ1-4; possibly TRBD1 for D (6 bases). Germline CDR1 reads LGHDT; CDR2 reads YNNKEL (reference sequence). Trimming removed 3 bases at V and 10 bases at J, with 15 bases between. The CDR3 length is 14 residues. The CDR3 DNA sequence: TGTGCCAGCAGCCAGGGCAGGGGAATAGGAAAACTGTTTTTT. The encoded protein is CASSQGRGIGKLFF.

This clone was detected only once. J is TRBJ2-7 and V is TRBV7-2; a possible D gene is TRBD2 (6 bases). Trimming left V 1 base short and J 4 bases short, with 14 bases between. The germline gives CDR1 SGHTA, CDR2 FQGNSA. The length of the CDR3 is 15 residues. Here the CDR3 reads CASSLVAGPAYEQYF. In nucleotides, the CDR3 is TGTGCCAGCAGCTTAGTGGCGGGGCCCGCTTACGAGCAGTACTTC.

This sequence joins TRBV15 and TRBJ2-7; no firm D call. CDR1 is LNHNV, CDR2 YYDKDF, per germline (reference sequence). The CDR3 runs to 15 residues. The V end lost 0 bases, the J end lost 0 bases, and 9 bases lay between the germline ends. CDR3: CATSRERVVSYEQYF. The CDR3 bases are TGTGCCACCAGCAGAGAAAGAGTAGTCTCCTACGAGCAGTACTTC.

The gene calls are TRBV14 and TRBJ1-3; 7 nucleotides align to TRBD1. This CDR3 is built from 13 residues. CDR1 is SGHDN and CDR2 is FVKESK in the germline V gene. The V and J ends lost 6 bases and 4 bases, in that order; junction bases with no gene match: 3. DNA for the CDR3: TGTGCCAGCAGGAGGGGGCAAGGAAACACCATATATTTT. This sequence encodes CASRRGQGNTIYF.

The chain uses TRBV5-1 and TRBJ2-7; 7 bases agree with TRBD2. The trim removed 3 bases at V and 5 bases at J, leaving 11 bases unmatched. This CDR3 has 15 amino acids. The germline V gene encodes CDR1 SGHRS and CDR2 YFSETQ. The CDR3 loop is CASSWGGLGRNEQYF. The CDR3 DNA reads TGCGCCAGCAGCTGGGGAGGGCTGGGGAGGAACGAGCAGTACTTC. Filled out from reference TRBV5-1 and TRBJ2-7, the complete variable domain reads KAGVTQTPRYLIKTRGQQVTLSCSPISGHRSVSWYQQTPGQGLQFLFEYFSETQRNKGNFPGRFSGRQFSNSRSEMNVSTLELGDSALYLCASSWGGLGRNEQYFGPGTRLTVT.

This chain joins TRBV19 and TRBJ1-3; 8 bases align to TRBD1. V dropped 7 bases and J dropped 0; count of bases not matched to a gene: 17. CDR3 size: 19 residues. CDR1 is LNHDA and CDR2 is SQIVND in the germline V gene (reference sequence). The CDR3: CASTQLFTGGLSSGNTIYF. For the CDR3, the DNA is TGTGCCAGTACCCAACTATTCACAGGGGGGCTTAGCTCTGGAAACACCATATATTTT. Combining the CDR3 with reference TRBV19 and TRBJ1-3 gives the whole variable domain DGGITQSPKYLFRKEGQNVTLSCEQNLNHDAMYWYRQDPGQGLRLIYYSQIVNDFQKGDIAEGYSVSREKKESFPLTVTSAQKNPTAFYLCASTQLFTGGLSSGNTIYFGEGSWLTVV.

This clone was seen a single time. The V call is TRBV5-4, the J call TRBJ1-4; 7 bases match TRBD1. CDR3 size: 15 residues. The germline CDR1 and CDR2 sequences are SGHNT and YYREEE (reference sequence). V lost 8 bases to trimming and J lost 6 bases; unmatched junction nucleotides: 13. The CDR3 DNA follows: TGTGCCAGTTCCCAGAGTCAACAGGGGTATGAAAAACTGTTTTTT. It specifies CASSQSQQGYEKLFF.

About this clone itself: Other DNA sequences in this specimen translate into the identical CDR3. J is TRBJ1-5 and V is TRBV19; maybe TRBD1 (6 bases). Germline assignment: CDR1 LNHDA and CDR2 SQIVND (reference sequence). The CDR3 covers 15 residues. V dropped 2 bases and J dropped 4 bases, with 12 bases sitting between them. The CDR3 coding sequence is TGTGCCAGTAGTATAAGGGGGACGGGGAATCAGCCCCAGCATTTT. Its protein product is CASSIRGTGNQPQHF.